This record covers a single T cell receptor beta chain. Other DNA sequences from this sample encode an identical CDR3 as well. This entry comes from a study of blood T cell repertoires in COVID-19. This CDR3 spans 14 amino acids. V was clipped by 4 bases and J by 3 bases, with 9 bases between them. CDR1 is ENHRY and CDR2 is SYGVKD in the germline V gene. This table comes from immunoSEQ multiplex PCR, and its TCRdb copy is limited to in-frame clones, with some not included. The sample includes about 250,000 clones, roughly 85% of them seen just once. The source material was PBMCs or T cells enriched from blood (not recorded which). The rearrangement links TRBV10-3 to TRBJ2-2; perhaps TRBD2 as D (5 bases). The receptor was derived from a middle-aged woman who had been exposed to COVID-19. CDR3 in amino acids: CAISGGRDTGELFF. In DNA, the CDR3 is TGTGCCATCAGTGGAGGGCGCGACACCGGGGAGCTGTTTTTT.